Each of the 32 T cell receptor beta chains below was sequenced from the same sample in a study of blood T cells in healthy people across ages (dated by TCRdb to about 2015). The library was made by 5' RACE. TCRdb records Illumina HiSeq 2500 as the sequencer. A second roughly 7 to 11 cycle PCR used a sample-barcoded 5' primer and a J-beta primer mix. TCRdb cleaned the public reads at Q25 with fastp, built clones with MiXCR and kept in-frame beta chains. Rows matching on CDR3 protein sequence are summarized as one entry with the most common DNA and genes. The sample table lists around 800,000 distinct CDR3 sequences, approximately 53% of them with a count of one. Of the sample, roughly two fifths falls within the top ten clones. Sample: blood. The origin of the receptors is an elderly man in good health.

CDR3 DNA: TGTGCCAGCAGTGTGGGGACAGGAGTCACCAAAAACATTCAGTACTTC. Translating gives CASSVGTGVTKNIQYF. This sequence joins TRBV6-1 and TRBJ2-4; 8 bases fit TRBD1. CDR3 length equals 16 residues. Looked up from germline, CDR1 is MNHNS and CDR2 is SASEGT. The junction had 7 bases not matched to a gene; V was cut back by 4 bases and J by 2 bases.

This clonotype was recorded a few times. The chain combines TRBV3-1 with TRBJ1-6; 7 positions agree with TRBD1. Looked up from germline, CDR1 is LGHDT and CDR2 is YNNKEL (reference sequence). Trimming removed 10 bases from V and 7 bases from J; junction bases left unmatched: 10. This CDR3 region has 14 residues. The CDR3 DNA reads TGTGCCACCAGACAGGGAGCGGGCAATTCACCCCTCCACTTT. The encoded protein is CATRQGAGNSPLHF.

The chain joins TRBV14 to TRBJ2-1; D is uncertain. Germline V gene data show CDR1 as SGHDN and CDR2 as FVKESK. V was pared by 3 bases and J by 0 bases, with 9 bases between. The CDR3 is made up of 15 amino acids. The CDR3 DNA is TGTGCCAGCAGCCACTTCACGAGCTCCTACAATGAGCAGTTCTTC. This encodes CASSHFTSSYNEQFF.

In its sample, this clonotype was seen a few times. V usage is TRBV10-3 and J usage is TRBJ2-3; TRBD2 aligns across 12 bases. Germline V gene lookup returns CDR1 ENHRY and CDR2 SYGVKD. V shed 10 bases, J shed 3 bases, and the junction held 2 bases outside the gene matches. This CDR3 contains 13 residues. The CDR3 DNA follows: TGTGCCACCGGACTAGCGGGAACAGATACGCAGTATTTT. Translation: CATGLAGTDTQYF.

The rearrangement uses TRBV9 and TRBJ2-1; TRBD2 agrees at 9 bases. The DNA end is more similar to TRBJ2-7, so the J call may be wrong. The CDR3 runs 16 residues. CDR1 is SGDLS and CDR2 is YYNGEE in the germline V gene. This chain's CDR3 is CASSVGSSGMNNEQYF. In nucleotides, the CDR3 is TGTGCCAGCAGCGTAGGATCTAGCGGGATGAACAATGAGCAGTACTTC.

The table lists this clonotype with a count of one. The chain recombines TRBV7-9 with TRBJ2-1, with 13 bases fitting TRBD2. The CDR3 length is 16 residues. The germline V gene encodes CDR1 SEHNR and CDR2 FQNEAQ (reference sequence). Trimming removed 5 bases from V and 6 bases from J; junction bases left unmatched: 7. The CDR3 region is CASSPVGLAGVNEQFF. CDR3 DNA: TGTGCCAGCAGCCCAGTAGGACTAGCGGGAGTCAATGAGCAGTTCTTC.

The rearrangement uses TRBV5-1 and TRBJ2-7; D might be TRBD2 (6 bases). Trimming removed 4 bases from V and 0 bases from J, with 14 bases in between. The V gene's germline CDR1 is SGHRS and CDR2 YFSETQ. The CDR3 is 15 amino acids. The CDR3 loop reads CASSPRAGTSYEQYF. CDR3 coding DNA: TGCGCCAGCAGCCCCCGGGCGGGGACCTCCTACGAGCAGTACTTC.

The chain employs TRBV28 and TRBJ2-7; 7 nucleotides agree with TRBD2. V was pared by 7 bases and J by 4 bases, with 10 bases of the junction left unmatched. Germline V lookup: CDR1 MDHEN, CDR2 SYDVKM. This CDR3 contains 14 residues. CDR3 residues: CASTWGGRGYEQYF. The DNA for the CDR3 is TGTGCCAGCACCTGGGGCGGGAGAGGGTACGAGCAGTACTTC.

The genes are TRBV9 and TRBJ1-2; 7 bases line up with TRBD1. The J segment lost 5 bases and the V segment lost 4 bases, leaving 2 bases of the junction unmatched. The CDR3 consists of 12 residues. Germline V CDR1 and CDR2: SGDLS, YYNGEE. DNA of the CDR3: TGTGCCAGCAGCACAGGGGAGTATGGCTACACCTTC. This codes for CASSTGEYGYTF.

The rearrangement links TRBV20-1 to TRBJ2-7; D is unclear. CDR1 DFQATT and CDR2 SNEGSKA come from the germline V gene (reference sequence). The length of the CDR3 is 11 residues. Trimming removed 2 bases at V and 3 bases at J, with 5 bases between. Written as DNA, the CDR3 is TGCAGTGCTAGAAGGGACTACGAGCAGTACTTC. Translation: CSARRDYEQYF.

The chain joins TRBV5-1 to TRBJ2-7; D is unclear. This CDR3 has 14 amino acids. Deletions cut 0 bases from V and 6 bases from J, with 13 bases between. CDR1 SGHRS and CDR2 YFSETQ come from the germline V gene. CDR3 amino acids: CASSLAIRQTEQYF. Here the CDR3 DNA reads TGCGCCAGCAGCTTGGCCATAAGACAAACCGAGCAGTACTTC.

This clonotype has a handful of counts. The rearrangement joins TRBV6-5 to TRBJ1-6, with D maybe TRBD1 (5 bases). Trimming left V 5 bases short and J 10 bases short, with 12 bases between. Germline-derived CDR1 and CDR2 are MNHEY and SVGAGI. The CDR3 covers 13 residues. CDR3 sequence: CASSHLGGSPLHF. Here the CDR3 DNA reads TGTGCCAGCAGTCACCTGGGGGGGTCACCCCTCCACTTT.

This chain connects TRBV5-1 to TRBJ2-1; 8 bases agree with TRBD2. Germline trimming cut 1 base from V and 1 base from J; bases unmatched to any gene: 13. CDR1 is SGHRS and CDR2 is YFSETQ in the germline V gene. The length of the CDR3 is 19 residues. CDR3 protein: CASSLPNQILAASYNEQFF. CDR3 in DNA: TGCGCCAGCAGCTTGCCCAACCAAATACTAGCGGCATCCTACAATGAGCAGTTCTTC.

This clonotype showed up just a few times. This rearrangement joins TRBV7-3 to TRBJ2-1; 7 bases are a match to TRBD2. CDR3 size: 18 residues. CDR1 is SGHTA, CDR2 FQGTGA, per germline. Trimming took 5 bases from V and 0 from J; bases not matched to a gene: 13. The CDR3 is CASSLRAVRESSYNEQFF. The CDR3 DNA follows: TGTGCCAGCAGCCTACGGGCTGTGCGGGAGAGCTCCTACAATGAGCAGTTCTTC.

The V call is TRBV12-3 or TRBV12-4, the J call TRBJ2-1, with D tentatively TRBD1 or TRBD2 (5 bases each). CDR3 size: 16 residues. Trimming pared 6 bases from V and 8 bases from J, leaving 23 bases between. CDR3 sequence (DNA): TGTGCCAGCAGCCCCGGGACCCAAGAGAGGGCAGATGAGCAGTTCTTC. Translating it yields CASSPGTQERADEQFF.

The chain has TRBV5-1 and TRBJ2-1, with D unresolved. The V end lost 0 bases, the J end lost 9 bases, and 13 bases lay between the germline ends. This CDR3 is 14 amino acids long. Germline assignment: CDR1 SGHRS and CDR2 YFSETQ. CDR3 DNA: TGCGCCAGCAGCTTGGGGGTTGGGTCCGCTGAGCAGTTCTTC. Translating it yields CASSLGVGSAEQFF.

The genes are TRBV20-1 and TRBJ2-2, with a tentative D call TRBD2 (6 bases). The CDR3 has 15 residues. The germline CDR1 and CDR2 sequences are DFQATT and SNEGSKA (reference sequence). Trimming took off 2 bases at V and 2 bases at J, with 12 bases between the two ends. The CDR3 here is CSARTRGLNTGELFF. CDR3 coding DNA: TGCAGTGCTAGAACCCGTGGACTAAACACCGGGGAGCTGTTTTTT.

In its sample, this clonotype was seen once. This rearrangement joins TRBV11-2 to TRBJ2-7; D is unresolved. The J call may not be correct, given that the DNA end is closer to TRBJ2-5. Germline values: CDR1 SGHAT, CDR2 FQNNGV. This CDR3 has 15 amino acids. Written as DNA, the CDR3 is TGTGCCAGCAGCTTCTGGACCGGCGGCTCAGAGACCCAGTACTTC. Its protein product is CASSFWTGGSETQYF.

This clonotype occurred a few times. CDR3 region: CASSSDLGTSGTEQFF. The CDR3 DNA reads TGTGCCAGCAGCTCTGACCTGGGGACTAGCGGGACGGAGCAGTTCTTC. V usage is TRBV11-2 and J usage is TRBJ2-1; TRBD2 agrees at 13 bases. This CDR3 contains 16 residues. Germline assignment: CDR1 SGHAT and CDR2 FQNNGV. V trimming: 4 bases; J trimming: 10 bases; junction bases outside the gene matches: 10.

The gene calls are TRBV29-1 and TRBJ2-7; TRBD2 is a possible D gene (6 bases). Trimming left V 6 bases short and J 3 bases short, with 12 bases between. CDR1 and CDR2 (germline): SQVTM, ANQGSEA. CDR3 length equals 12 residues. The CDR3 is CSVRWGDYEQYF. The CDR3 coding sequence is TGCAGCGTACGATGGGGGGACTACGAGCAGTACTTC.

The chain couples TRBV7-2 to TRBJ2-5; 9 nucleotides align to TRBD2. Trimming removed 6 bases from V and 4 bases from J; junction bases left unmatched: 9. The germline CDR1 and CDR2 sequences are SGHTA and FQGNSA. There are 15 residues in the CDR3. The CDR3 DNA is TGTGCCAGCAGACTACCGGGACTAGCTTCAGAGACCCAGTACTTC. Its translation is CASRLPGLASETQYF.

This sequence joins TRBV20-1 and TRBJ2-3, with D perhaps matching TRBD2 (5 bases). There are 13 residues in the CDR3. The V end lost 7 bases, the J end lost 2 bases, and 13 bases lay between the germline ends. From germline, CDR1 is DFQATT and CDR2 SNEGSKA (reference sequence). For the CDR3, the DNA is TGCAGTGACGGCGGGTCTAACACAGATACGCAGTATTTT. It is translated as CSDGGSNTDTQYF.

Comment on this clonotype: An end of the junction differs from the germline gene, which may be a read error. The gene calls are TRBV15 and TRBJ2-3; D may be TRBD1 or TRBD2 (5 bases each). CDR1 and CDR2 (germline): LNHNV, YYDKDF (reference sequence). The CDR3 spans 14 residues. Written as DNA, the CDR3 is TGTGCCACCAGCAATAGCCGGGACCAAGATACGCTGTATTTT. This gives the protein CATSNSRDQDTLYF.

Notes on this clonotype: This may stem from a read error, because a much larger clone lies one nucleotide away. The rearrangement uses TRBV27 and TRBJ2-6; D may be TRBD1 (7 bases). This CDR3 has 18 residues. Germline CDR1 MNHEY, CDR2 SMNVEV (reference sequence). CDR3 amino acids: CASSPGGTQYSGANALTF. CDR3 in DNA: TGTGCCAGCAGTCCAGGGGGGACTCAATACTCTGGGGCCAACGCCCTGACTTTC.

This chain joins TRBV20-1 and TRBJ2-1; the D call may be TRBD1 or TRBD2 (5 bases each). Germline V gives CDR1 DFQATT, CDR2 SNEGSKA (reference sequence). Trimming stripped 6 bases from V and 7 bases from J, with 19 bases between. CDR3 length: 14 amino acids. CDR3 sequence reads: CSAGPGGPLNEQFF. CDR3 in DNA: TGCAGTGCGGGACCAGGAGGCCCTCTGAATGAGCAGTTCTTC.

This clonotype was observed a few times. The J gene is TRBJ1-5, the V gene TRBV7-2, with 9 bases aligning to TRBD1. This CDR3 is built from 15 residues. Looked up from germline, CDR1 is SGHTA and CDR2 is FQGNSA. The ends lost 5 bases at V and 8 bases at J; junction bases unmatched: 10. DNA of the CDR3: TGTGCCAGCAGCACCTCCGGGACAGGGTCGGAGCCCCAGCATTTT. Amino acids: CASSTSGTGSEPQHF.

Note on this clonotype: Mismatch with germline at one junction end may stem from a read error. The chain carries TRBV6-4 and TRBJ2-2, with D maybe TRBD2 (5 bases). Germline CDR1 MRHNA, CDR2 SNTAGT. The CDR3 has 15 amino acids. In DNA, the CDR3 is TGTGCCAGCAGTGACTCCACCCGGGCCACCGGGGAGCTCTTTTTT. Translated, it gives CASSDSTRATGELFF.

This clonotype was found once. CDR3 sequence (DNA): TGCGCCAGCAGCTTCCGGGACAGGGTGGATCGGGAGCAGTACTTC. Residues: CASSFRDRVDREQYF. The chain recombines TRBV5-1 with TRBJ2-7, with 9 bases fitting TRBD1. The germline V gene has CDR1 SGHRS and CDR2 YFSETQ. This CDR3 is 15 amino acids long. V was pared by 2 bases and J by 7 bases, with 10 bases of the junction left unmatched.

This clonotype was counted only a few times. The rearrangement uses TRBV29-1 and TRBJ2-5; D unresolved. V gave up 5 bases and J gave up 1 base, with 11 bases separating them. The germline gives CDR1 SQVTM, CDR2 ANQGSEA. There are 13 residues in the CDR3. The CDR3 DNA is TGCAGCGTTTTAAGAAAATTCCAAGAGACCCAGTACTTC. Its translation is CSVLRKFQETQYF.

The V call is TRBV7-2, the J call TRBJ2-3, with 9 bases identical to TRBD1. There are 16 residues in the CDR3. The J segment lost 14 bases and the V segment lost 6 bases, leaving 21 bases of the junction unmatched. From germline, CDR1 is SGHTA and CDR2 FQGNSA. In DNA, the CDR3 is TGTGCCAGCAGACCTACAGGGGGCGCAGGGCACAGATACGCGTATTTT. Translation: CASRPTGGAGHRYAYF. The variable domain in full, with the rest retrieved from reference TRBV7-2 and TRBJ2-3, is GAGVSQSPSNKVTEKGKDVELRCDPISGHTALYWYRQSLGQGLEFLIYFQGNSAPDKSGLPSDRFSAERTGGSVSTLTIQRTQQEDSAVYLCASRPTGGAGHRYAYFGPGTRLTVL.

In its sample, this clonotype was seen many times. The rearrangement uses TRBV24-1 and TRBJ2-5, with 12 bases aligning to TRBD2. The CDR3 is made up of 16 amino acids. Germline V CDR1 and CDR2: KGHDR, SFDVKD. With 0 bases clipped from V and 7 bases from J, the junction kept 5 bases outside the gene matches. For the CDR3, the DNA is TGTGCCACCAGTGATTTGGCGCTAGCGGGAGGGGGGACCCAGTACTTC. Protein product: CATSDLALAGGGTQYF.

The CDR3 spells CASSEIGQHRYAYF. CDR3 bases: TGTGCCAGCAGTGAAATAGGCCAGCACAGATACGCGTATTTT. The V and J genes are TRBV25-1 and TRBJ2-3; D is unclear. Trimming removed 2 bases from V and 14 bases from J, with 20 bases in between. CDR3 length: 14 amino acids. Per germline, CDR1 MGHDK and CDR2 SYGVNS.